This T cell receptor (beta chain) originates from a study of spatial heterogeneity in lung cancer. TCRdb re-called the 5' RACE reads with MiXCR, one entry per CDR3 protein. Among tens of thousands of distinct CDR3 sequences listed, roughly 12% were seen once. V was shortened by 2 bases and J by 0 bases, with 11 bases between the two germline ends. CDR3 length equals 15 residues. Germline V CDR1 and CDR2: SGHTA, FQGNSA. The time point is: sample taken at primary tumor resection. Unsorted whole RNA samples from tumor, nontumor lung or frozen PBMC were sequenced. The donor population consisted of more than 55 patients with untreated, early-stage non-small cell lung cancer.

This TCR was recovered from a male donor with early-stage non-small cell lung cancer. V usage is TRBV7-2 and J usage is TRBJ2-7; D is unresolved. This specimen consisted of PBMCs, obtained at surgery. CDR3 sequence: CASSLWLEGSYEQYF. The DNA of the CDR3 is TGTGCCAGCAGCTTATGGCTTGAAGGCTCCTACGAGCAGTACTTC.